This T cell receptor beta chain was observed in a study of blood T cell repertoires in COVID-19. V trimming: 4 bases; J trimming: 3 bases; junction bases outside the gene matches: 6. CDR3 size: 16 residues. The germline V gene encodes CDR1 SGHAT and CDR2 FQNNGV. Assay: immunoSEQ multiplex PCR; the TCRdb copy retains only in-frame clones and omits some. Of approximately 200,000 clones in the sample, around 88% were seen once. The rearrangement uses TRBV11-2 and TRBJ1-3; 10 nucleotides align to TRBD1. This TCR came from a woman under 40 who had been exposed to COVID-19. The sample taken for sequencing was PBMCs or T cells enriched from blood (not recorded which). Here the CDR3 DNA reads TGTGCCAGCAGCTCTAGACAGGGGGCAGGTGGAAACACCATATATTTT. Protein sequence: CASSSRQGAGGNTIYF.